What follows are 2 T cell receptor beta chains derived from one specimen sequenced in a study of blood T cell repertoires in COVID-19. Only in-frame clones appear in the TCRdb table, and some are missing; sequencing was by immunoSEQ multiplex PCR. Of under 150,000 clones listed, around three quarters were seen once; the top ten hold 2.2%. The sample taken for sequencing was peripheral blood. The receptors originated from a woman between 70 and 85 years old with acute or convalescent COVID-19.

V gene TRBV4-2 combines with J gene TRBJ1-1; D is unresolved. This CDR3 has 12 residues. Trimming took 0 bases from V and 8 from J, leaving 7 bases between them. Germline V CDR1 and CDR2: LGHNA, YNFKEQ. In DNA form, the CDR3 reads TGTGCCAGCAGCCAAGATCCCAGGGAAGCTTTCTTT. This sequence encodes CASSQDPREAFF.

This clone came up once. The chain recombines TRBV13 with TRBJ2-1, with D maybe TRBD2 (5 bases). Between the trimmed V and J ends, which lost 5 bases and 3 bases, there was a span of 11 bases. Germline V CDR1 and CDR2: PRHDT, FYEKMQ (reference sequence). CDR3 length: 14 amino acids. As DNA, the CDR3 is TGTGCCAGCAGCCAAGATAGCGTCTACAATGAGCAGTTCTTC. This encodes CASSQDSVYNEQFF.